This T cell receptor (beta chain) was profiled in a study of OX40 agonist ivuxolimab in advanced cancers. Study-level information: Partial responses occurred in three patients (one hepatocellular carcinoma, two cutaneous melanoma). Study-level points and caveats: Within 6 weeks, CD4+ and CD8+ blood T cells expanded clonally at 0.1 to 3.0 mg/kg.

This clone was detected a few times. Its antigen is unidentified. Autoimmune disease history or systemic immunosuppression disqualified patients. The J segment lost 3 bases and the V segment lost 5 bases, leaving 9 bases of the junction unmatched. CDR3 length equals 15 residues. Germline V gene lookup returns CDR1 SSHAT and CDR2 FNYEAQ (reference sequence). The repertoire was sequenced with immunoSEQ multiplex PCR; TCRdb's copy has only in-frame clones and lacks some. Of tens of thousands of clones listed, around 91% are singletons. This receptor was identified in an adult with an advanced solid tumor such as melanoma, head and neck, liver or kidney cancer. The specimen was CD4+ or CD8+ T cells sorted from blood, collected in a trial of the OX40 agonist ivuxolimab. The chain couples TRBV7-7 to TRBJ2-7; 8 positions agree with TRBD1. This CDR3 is CASSPRTGSIYEQYF. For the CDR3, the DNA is TGTGCCAGCAGCCCAAGGACAGGGAGCATCTACGAGCAGTACTTC. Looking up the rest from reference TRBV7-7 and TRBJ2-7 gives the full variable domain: GAGVSQSPRYKVTKRGQDVTLRCDPISSHATLYWYQQALGQGPEFLTYFNYEAQPDKSGLPSDRFSAERPEGSISTLTIQRTEQRDSAMYRCASSPRTGSIYEQYFGPGTRLTVT.